This T cell receptor (beta chain) was retrieved from a study of cytomegalovirus exposure and HLA in healthy donors (dated by TCRdb to about 2017). In terms of the full investigation: According to a later analysis, one platform produced both the 110 or so validation repertoires and the 720 or so repertoires of the first cohort. The study aimed to test whether cataloging public T cell receptors could reveal signatures of past pathogen exposure. In addition to the first cohort of around 670 subjects, a separate validation cohort of under 150 different subjects was used. To predict cytomegalovirus infection status, the study combined high-throughput TCR immunosequencing, statistical association of individual TCRs with disease status, and machine learning.

Separate from the approximately 690-subject first cohort, the validation cohort of 90 to 150 subjects was the group to which the donors belonged. From the cysteine through the phenylalanine, the CDR3 covers 16 amino acids. Only CDR3 DNA remains: 48 bases, in frame from the first base. V is reduced by 6 bases and J by 3 bases, leaving a spacing of 19 bases between them. Libraries came from the immunoSEQ multiplex PCR assay. As for the authors' bioinformatics: A statistical classification framework was built for diagnosing cytomegalovirus status from the catalog of TCR beta chain sequences. TCRdb's version of the immuneACCESS table is confined to in-frame rearrangements and falls short of the full clone set. An unresolved V gene accounts for under half of the shortfall where checked; the remainder is of unknown origin. V and J calls plus clone size are reproduced from that table; the DNA served to infer D and trimming. The sample records more than 120,000 clones, 87% of which are singletons. The biggest ten clones account for 3.5% to 5.5% of the sample.

Broader findings and caveats from the paper: Subsequent analysis determined that TCRs grouped into clusters in the first cohort also showed a tendency toward co-occurrence across the 130 or so validation repertoires, and roughly 95% of cluster scores exceeded 0. A later analysis had no HLA typing for the validation cohort, so co-occurrence there was scored across all 110 or so repertoires. In vitro tests confirmed that a few of the cytomegalovirus-associated TCR beta chains recognize cytomegalovirus antigens. Across donors, most TCR sequences were observed very rarely, whereas some public TCRs were present in many individuals. The authors suggested that the approach could potentially be generalized to other disease states and immunological phenotypes. The classifier was reported to diagnose cytomegalovirus status with high specificity and sensitivity in both the original cohort and the validation cohort. The study listed approximately 160 TCR beta chains as associated with cytomegalovirus.

Regarding this clone: Its specific antigen is unknown. No base-level quality is on record; no much larger clone is a single base apart.

The clonotype was recovered from a man between 18 and 35 years old in good health and CMV-seropositive. The chain links TRBV5-3 with TRBJ2-1; TRBD1 is a possible D gene, resting on 6 matching bases. TRBV5-3 is an ORF for which the function is uncertain. The specimen was PBMCs. The CDR3 protein: CARTPLRQGIYNEQFF. The bases are TGTGCCAGAACGCCTCTGAGGCAGGGGATCTACAATGAGCAGTTCTTC.